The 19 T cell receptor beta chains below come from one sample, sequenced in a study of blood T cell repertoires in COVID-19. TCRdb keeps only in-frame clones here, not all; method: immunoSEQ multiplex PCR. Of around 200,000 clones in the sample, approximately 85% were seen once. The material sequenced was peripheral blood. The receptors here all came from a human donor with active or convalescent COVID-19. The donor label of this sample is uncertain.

CDR3 protein: CASSDGQGNTGELFF. Here the CDR3 DNA reads TGTGCCAGCAGTGACGGACAGGGGAACACCGGGGAGCTGTTTTTT. This chain connects TRBV6-1 to TRBJ2-2, with TRBD1 identical over 8 bases. V lost 3 bases, J lost 1 base, and 1 base stayed unmatched. The CDR3 totals 15 residues. Germline assignment: CDR1 MNHNS and CDR2 SASEGT.

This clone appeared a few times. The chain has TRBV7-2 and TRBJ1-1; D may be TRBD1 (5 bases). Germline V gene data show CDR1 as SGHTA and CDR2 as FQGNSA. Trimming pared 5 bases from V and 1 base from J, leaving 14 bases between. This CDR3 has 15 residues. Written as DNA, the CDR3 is TGTGCCAGCAGCGTTTCGGGGGATAAGAACACTGAAGCTTTCTTT. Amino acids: CASSVSGDKNTEAFF.

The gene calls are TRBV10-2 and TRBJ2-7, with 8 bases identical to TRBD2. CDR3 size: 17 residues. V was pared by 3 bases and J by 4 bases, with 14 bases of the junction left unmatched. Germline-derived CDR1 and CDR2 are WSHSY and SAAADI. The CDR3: CASSEPRGSGSPYEQYF. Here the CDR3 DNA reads TGCGCCAGCAGTGAACCTAGGGGGAGCGGGAGTCCTTACGAGCAGTACTTC.

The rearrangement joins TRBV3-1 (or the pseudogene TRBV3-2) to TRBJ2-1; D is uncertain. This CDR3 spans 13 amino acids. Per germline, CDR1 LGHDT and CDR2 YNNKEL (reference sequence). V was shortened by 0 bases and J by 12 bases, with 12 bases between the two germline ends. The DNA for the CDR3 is TGTGCCAGCAGCCAAGAAACCGCCTCTATGCAGTTCTTC. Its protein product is CASSQETASMQFF.

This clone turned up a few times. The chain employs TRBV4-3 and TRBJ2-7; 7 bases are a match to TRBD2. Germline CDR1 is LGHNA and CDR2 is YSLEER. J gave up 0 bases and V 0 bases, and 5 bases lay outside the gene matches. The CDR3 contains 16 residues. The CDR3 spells CASSQDAGVPSYEQYF. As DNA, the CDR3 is TGCGCCAGCAGCCAAGACGCGGGGGTGCCCTCCTACGAGCAGTACTTC.

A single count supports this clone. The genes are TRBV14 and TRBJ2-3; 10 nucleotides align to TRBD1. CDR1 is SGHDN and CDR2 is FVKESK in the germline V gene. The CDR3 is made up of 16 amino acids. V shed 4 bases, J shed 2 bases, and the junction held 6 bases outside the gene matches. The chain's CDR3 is CASSRGQGRHTDTQYF. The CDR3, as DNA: TGTGCCAGCAGCCGGGGACAGGGGAGACACACAGATACGCAGTATTTT.

Written as DNA, the CDR3 is TGTGCCAGCTCATCCAGGGTGGATACGCAGTATTTT. It codes for CASSSRVDTQYF. The genes are TRBV18 and TRBJ2-3; weak D call: TRBD1 (5 bases). From germline, CDR1 is KGHSH and CDR2 LQKENI. V lost 5 bases and J lost 6, with 9 bases in between. This CDR3 spans 12 amino acids.

The CDR3 bases are TGTGCCAGCAGTCCGTCAGGGCCGCAGTTTAGACTGCCCGGATCGGAGACCCAGTACTTC. Protein sequence: CASSPSGPQFRLPGSETQYF. The chain recombines TRBV27 with TRBJ2-5; a possible D gene is TRBD1 (5 bases). Per the germline V gene, CDR1 is MNHEY and CDR2 is SMNVEV (reference sequence). V lost 5 bases, J lost 5 bases, and 33 bases lay in between. This CDR3 contains 20 residues.

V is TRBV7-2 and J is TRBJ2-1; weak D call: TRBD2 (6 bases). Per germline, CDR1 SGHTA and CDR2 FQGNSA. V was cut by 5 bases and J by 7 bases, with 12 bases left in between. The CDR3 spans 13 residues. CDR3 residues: CASSRESMNEQFF. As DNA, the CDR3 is TGTGCCAGCAGCCGGGAGTCAATGAATGAGCAGTTCTTC.

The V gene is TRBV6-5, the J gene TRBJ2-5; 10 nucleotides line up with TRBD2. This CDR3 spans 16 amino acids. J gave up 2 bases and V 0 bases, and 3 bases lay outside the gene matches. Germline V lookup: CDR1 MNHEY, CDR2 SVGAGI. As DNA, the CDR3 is TGTGCCAGCAGTTACTCGTGGACTAGCGGTCAAGAGACCCAGTACTTC. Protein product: CASSYSWTSGQETQYF.

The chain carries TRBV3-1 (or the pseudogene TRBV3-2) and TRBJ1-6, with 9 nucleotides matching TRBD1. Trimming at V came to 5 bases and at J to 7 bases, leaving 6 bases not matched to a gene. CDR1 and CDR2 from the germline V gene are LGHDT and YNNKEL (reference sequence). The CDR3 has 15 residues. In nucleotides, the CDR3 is TGTGCCAGCAGCGCAAAAGGGACAGGGAATTCACCCCTCCACTTT. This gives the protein CASSAKGTGNSPLHF.

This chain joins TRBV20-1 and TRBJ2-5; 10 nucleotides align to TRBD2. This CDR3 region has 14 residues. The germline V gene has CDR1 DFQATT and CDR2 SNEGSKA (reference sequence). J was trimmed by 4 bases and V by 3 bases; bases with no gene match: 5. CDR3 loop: CSASVSGGGETQYF. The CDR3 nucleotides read TGCAGTGCTAGTGTCAGCGGGGGGGGAGAGACCCAGTACTTC.

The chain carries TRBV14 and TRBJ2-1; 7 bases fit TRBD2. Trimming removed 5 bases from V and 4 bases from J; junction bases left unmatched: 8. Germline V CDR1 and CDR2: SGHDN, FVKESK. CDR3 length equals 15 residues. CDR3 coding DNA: TGTGCCAGCAGCAGAGCGGGATCCCGTTACAATGAGCAGTTCTTC. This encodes CASSRAGSRYNEQFF.

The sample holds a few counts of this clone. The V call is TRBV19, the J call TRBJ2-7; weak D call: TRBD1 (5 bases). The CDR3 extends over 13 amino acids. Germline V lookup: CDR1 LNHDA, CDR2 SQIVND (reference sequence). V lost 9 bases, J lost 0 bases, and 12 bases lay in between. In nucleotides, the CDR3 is TGTGCCAGCCAGGGCGAGAGCTCCTACGAGCAGTACTTC. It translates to CASQGESSYEQYF.

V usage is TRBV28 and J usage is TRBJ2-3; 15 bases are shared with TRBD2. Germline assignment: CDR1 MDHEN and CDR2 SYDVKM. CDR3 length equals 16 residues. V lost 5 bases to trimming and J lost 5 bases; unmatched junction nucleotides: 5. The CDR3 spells CASSRTSGGARDTQYF. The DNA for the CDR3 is TGTGCCAGCAGTCGGACTAGCGGGGGGGCAAGAGATACGCAGTATTTT. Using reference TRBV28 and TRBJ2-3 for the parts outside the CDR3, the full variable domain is DVKVTQSSRYLVKRTGEKVFLECVQDMDHENMFWYRQDPGLGLRLIYFSYDVKMKEKGDIPEGYSVSREKKERFSLILESASTNQTSMYLCASSRTSGGARDTQYFGPGTRLTVL.

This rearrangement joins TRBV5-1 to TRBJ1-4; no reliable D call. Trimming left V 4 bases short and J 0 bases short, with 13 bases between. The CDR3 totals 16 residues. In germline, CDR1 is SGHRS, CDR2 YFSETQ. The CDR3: CASSRSGGATNEKLFF. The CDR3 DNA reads TGCGCCAGCAGCCGTTCGGGCGGGGCAACTAATGAAAAACTGTTTTTT.

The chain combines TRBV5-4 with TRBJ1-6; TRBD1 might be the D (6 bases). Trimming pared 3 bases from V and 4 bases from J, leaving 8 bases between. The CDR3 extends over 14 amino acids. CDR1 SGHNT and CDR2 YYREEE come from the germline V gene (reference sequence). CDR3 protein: CASSWTEYNSPLHF. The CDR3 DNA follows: TGTGCCAGCAGCTGGACAGAGTATAATTCACCCCTCCACTTT.

The CDR3 DNA reads as TGTGCAAGTCGCTTAGAGGGGAACCTTCCCAATCAGCCCCAGCATTTT. It specifies CASRLEGNLPNQPQHF. The genes are TRBV12-2 and TRBJ1-5; TRBD1, the table's D call, lacks a check against the DNA. TRBV12-2 is designated a pseudogene. This CDR3 is built from 16 residues.

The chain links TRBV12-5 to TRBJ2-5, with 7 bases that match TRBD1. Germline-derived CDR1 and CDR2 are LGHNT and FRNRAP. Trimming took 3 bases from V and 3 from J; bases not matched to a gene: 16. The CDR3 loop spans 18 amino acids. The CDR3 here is CASGLLPDRPFGEETQYF. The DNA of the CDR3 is TGTGCTAGTGGTTTACTCCCGGACAGGCCCTTCGGGGAAGAGACCCAGTACTTC.